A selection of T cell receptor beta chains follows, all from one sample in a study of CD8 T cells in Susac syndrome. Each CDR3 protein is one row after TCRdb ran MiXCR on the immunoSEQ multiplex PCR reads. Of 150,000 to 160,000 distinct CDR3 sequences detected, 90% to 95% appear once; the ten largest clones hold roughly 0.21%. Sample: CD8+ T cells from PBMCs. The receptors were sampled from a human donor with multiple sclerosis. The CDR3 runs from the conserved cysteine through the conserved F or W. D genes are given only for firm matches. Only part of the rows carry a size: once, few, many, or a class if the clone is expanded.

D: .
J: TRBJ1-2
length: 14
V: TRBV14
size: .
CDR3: CASSSRYRRDGYTF
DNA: TGTGCCAGCAGTTCTAGATATCGGAGGGATGGCTACACCTTC

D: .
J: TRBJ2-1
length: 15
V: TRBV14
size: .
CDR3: CASRITGNSYNEQFF
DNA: TGTGCCAGCAGGATAACAGGAAACTCCTACAATGAGCAGTTCTTC

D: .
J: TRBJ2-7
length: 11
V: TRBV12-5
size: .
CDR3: CASRGSGEQYF
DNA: TGTGCTAGTAGGGGCTCTGGAGAGCAGTACTTC

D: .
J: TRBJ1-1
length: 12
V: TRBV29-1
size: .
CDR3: CSVSIISTEAFF
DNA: TGCAGCGTTTCAATTATCTCCACTGAAGCTTTCTTT

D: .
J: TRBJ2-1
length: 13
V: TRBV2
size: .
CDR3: CASSASKGSEQFF
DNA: TGTGCCAGCAGCGCCTCGAAGGGGAGTGAGCAGTTCTTC

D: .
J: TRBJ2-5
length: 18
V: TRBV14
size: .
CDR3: CASSQCPRDRPIQETQYF
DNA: TGTGCCAGCAGCCAATGCCCTCGTGACAGACCAATTCAAGAGACCCAGTACTTC

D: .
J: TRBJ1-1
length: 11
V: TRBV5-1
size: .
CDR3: CASSVGVEAFF
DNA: TGCGCCAGCAGTGTAGGGGTTGAAGCTTTCTTT

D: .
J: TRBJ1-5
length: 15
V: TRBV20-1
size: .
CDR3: CSARGGERARQPQHF
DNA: TGCAGTGCTAGAGGGGGGGAAAGAGCCCGTCAGCCCCAGCATTTT

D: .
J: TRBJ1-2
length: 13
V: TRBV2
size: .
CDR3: CASSDGSGYGYTF
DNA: TGTGCCAGCAGTGATGGATCAGGGTATGGCTACACCTTC

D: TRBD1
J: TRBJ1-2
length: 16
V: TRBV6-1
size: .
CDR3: CASTGPDYRGHYGYTF
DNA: TGTGCCAGCACCGGGCCGGACTACAGGGGACACTATGGCTACACCTTC

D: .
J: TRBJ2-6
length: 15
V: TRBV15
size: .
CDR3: CATSREGSGANVLTF
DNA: TGTGCCACCAGCAGAGAGGGCTCTGGGGCCAACGTCCTGACTTTC

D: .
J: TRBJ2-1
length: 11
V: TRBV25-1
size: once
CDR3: CASAQGCEQFF
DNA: TGTGCCAGTGCACAGGGATGTGAGCAGTTCTTC

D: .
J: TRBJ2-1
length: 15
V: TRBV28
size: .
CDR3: CASTGTGTLYNEQFF
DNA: TGTGCCAGCACCGGGACGGGGACATTGTACAATGAGCAGTTCTTC

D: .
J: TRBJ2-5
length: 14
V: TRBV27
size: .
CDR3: CASSPLATQETQYF
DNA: TGTGCCAGCAGTCCGCTAGCGACTCAAGAGACCCAGTACTTC

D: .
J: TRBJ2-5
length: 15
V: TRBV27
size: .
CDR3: CASSPYRTPRETQYF
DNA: TGTGCCAGCAGTCCTTACAGGACCCCTCGGGAGACCCAGTACTTC

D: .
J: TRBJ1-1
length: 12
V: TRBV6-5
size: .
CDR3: CANIPGAEGAFF
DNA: TGTGCCAACATTCCGGGAGCAGAGGGAGCTTTCTTT